The sequence of this TCR beta chain was determined in a study of T cell responses to AZD1222 COVID-19 vaccine. V was cut by 6 bases and J by 0 bases, with 9 bases left in between. The CDR3 is made up of 15 amino acids. Germline V gene sequence: CDR1 LNHDA, CDR2 SQIVND (reference sequence). Notes on the study in general: CD4 TCRs linked to vaccination spanned spike, dominating at 160-218 and 743-854.

Turning to this clone: What it recognizes is unknown.

Assay: immunoSEQ multiplex PCR; the TCRdb copy retains only in-frame clones and omits some. The sample shows over 150,000 clones, just under 95% of them seen only once. The sample here was peripheral blood, taken 28 days after the second dose of the MenACWY control vaccine. V usage is TRBV19 and J usage is TRBJ1-6; the D gene is possibly TRBD1 (6 bases). The receptor was isolated from an adult who received the MenACWY meningococcal vaccine as a control. CDR3 nucleotides: TGTGCCAGTAGAGCACAGGGCTCCTATAATTCACCCCTCCACTTT. This translates into CASRAQGSYNSPLHF.